This T cell receptor beta chain was identified during a study of T-cell reconstitution after alpha-beta-depleted transplantation in children. The study's findings and limits: Hyperexpanded clones declined; after one year, newly produced T cells mostly supplied diversity. By about two months after transplant, alpha-beta T cells reportedly arose from several hundred graft clones that had expanded. The high TCRbeta diversity at day 60 in some patients came from surviving recipient T cells and thymic progenitors.

For TCRbeta, the library was prepared with unique molecular identifiers. TCRdb processed the PCR reads anew with MiXCR; each CDR3 protein has one entry. The sample yields 250,000 to 300,000 distinct CDR3 sequences, about 7.3% seen once. This CDR3 has 18 residues. Trimming cost V 4 bases and J 4 bases; bases outside gene matches: 8. Germline CDR1 SGHRS, CDR2 YFSETQ. As regards this clonotype: Its matching antigen is unknown.

This TCR derives from a female patient aged 2 to 10 who had a stem cell transplant for Fanconi anemia, so the T cells may come from the graft donor. The chain joins TRBV5-1 to TRBJ2-1, with 16 bases lining up with TRBD2. This material consisted of peripheral blood, taken 360 days after TCRalphabeta/CD19-depleted stem cell transplant. The CDR3 is CASSPGTSGRAGYNEQFF. The CDR3 DNA reads as TGCGCCAGCAGCCCCGGGACTAGCGGGAGGGCCGGTTACAATGAGCAGTTCTTC.